This TCR beta chain was found in a study of blood T cell repertoires in COVID-19. Germline assignment: CDR1 SGHVS and CDR2 FQNEAQ. V lost 4 bases, J lost 3 bases, and 7 bases stayed unmatched. This CDR3 is 15 amino acids long. Assay: immunoSEQ multiplex PCR; the TCRdb copy retains only in-frame clones and omits some. The sample yields 200,000 to 300,000 clones, around 89% seen once. The receptor was isolated from a woman between 35 and 50 years old with acute COVID-19. Sequenced material: PBMCs or T cells enriched from blood (not recorded which). The gene calls are TRBV7-8 and TRBJ2-5; TRBD2 matches at 8 bases. CDR3 in amino acids: CASSSSTSVEETQYF. The CDR3 region has the DNA TGTGCCAGCAGCTCATCGACTAGCGTAGAAGAGACCCAGTACTTC.